A selection of T cell receptor beta chains follows, all from one sample in a study of beta chain features in type 1 diabetes. TCRdb's table, derived via immunoSEQ multiplex PCR, lists solely in-frame clones and lacks some. This sample has about 220,000 clones, with approximately 11% found just once. Sequencing was carried out using central memory CD4+ T cells from blood. These receptors were taken from a man aged 18 to 30 in good health. Both conserved end residues are part of each CDR3. D genes are given only for firm matches. Rows give clone size only sometimes, using once, few, many, or a class for an expanded clone.

size	J	V	D	DNA	CDR3
few	TRBJ2-1	TRBV7-2	.	TGTGCCAGCAGCGGGGGGACGCTCAATGAGCAGTTCTTC	CASSGGTLNEQFF
.	TRBJ1-1	TRBV10-3	.	TGTGCCATCAGAGCCGACACAGGGTCTGGGGCTTTCTTT	CAIRADTGSGAFF
.	TRBJ2-1	TRBV29-1	.	TGCAGCGTTGCCTCGAGCTCCTACAATGAGCAGTTCTTC	CSVASSSYNEQFF
.	TRBJ2-5	TRBV7-9	.	TGTGCCAGCAGCTCTACCGGGACACCTAATAAAGAGACCCAGTACTTC	CASSSTGTPNKETQYF
.	TRBJ2-5	TRBV11-2	TRBD2	TGTGCCAGCAGCTTATCTAGCGGAGCTGGGGAAGAGACCCAGTACTTC	CASSLSSGAGEETQYF
few	TRBJ1-1	TRBV30	TRBD1	TGTGCCTGGAGTGTACGTCGACAGGGGACGGGTTCGGGTACTGAAGCTTTCTTT	CAWSVRRQGTGSGTEAFF
few	TRBJ2-1	TRBV7-2	.	TGTGCCAGCAGGTTGTTGGGTGAGCAGTTCTTC	CASRLLGEQFF
.	TRBJ2-5	TRBV30	.	TGTGCCTGGAGTCCAGGGGCGGAAGAGACCCAGTACTTC	CAWSPGAEETQYF
few	TRBJ1-5	TRBV9	.	TGTGCCAGCAGCCCCGACTGGGGAGGCAATCAGCCCCAGCATTTT	CASSPDWGGNQPQHF
.	TRBJ2-2	TRBV10-2	TRBD2	TGCGCCAGCAGTGACCTAGCGGGAGGCTCAGGGGAGCTGTTTTTT	CASSDLAGGSGELFF
.	TRBJ1-3	TRBV30	.	TGTGCCTGGACTAGCGGTGCCTCTGGAAACACCATATATTTT	CAWTSGASGNTIYF
few	TRBJ1-1	TRBV15	TRBD1	TGTGCCACCAGCCGGGACAGTTACACTGAAGCTTTCTTT	CATSRDSYTEAFF
.	TRBJ2-1	TRBV25-1	.	TGTGCCAGCAGTGAGGCCGGGACTGCAAGAGACATCCAATTCTTC	CASSEAGTARDIQFF
.	TRBJ2-1	TRBV7-3	.	TGTGCCAGCAGCTTAAACCGGGACGTACACAATGAGCAGTTCTTC	CASSLNRDVHNEQFF
many	TRBJ2-3	TRBV7-2	TRBD2	TGTGCCAGCAGCTTACTACTAGCGGGAGCACCCAAGGGGCAGTATTTT	CASSLLLAGAPKGQYF
.	TRBJ2-7	TRBV18	TRBD1	TGTGCCAGCTCAGGGGGACAGAGATCATACGAGCAGTACTTC	CASSGGQRSYEQYF
few	TRBJ2-5	TRBV30	.	TGTGCCTGGACACTAAATCAAGAGACCCAGTACTTC	CAWTLNQETQYF
few	TRBJ1-4	TRBV9	.	TGTGCCAGCAGCGTAAGACCTTCTCGGGGAAAACTGTTTTTT	CASSVRPSRGKLFF
.	TRBJ2-7	TRBV27	TRBD2	TGTGCCAGCAGGGGCAGGGTTGGACTAGACTCCTACGAGCAGTACTTC	CASRGRVGLDSYEQYF
.	TRBJ2-3	TRBV7-9	.	TGTGCCAGCAGCTCCGGGGCAGGAGGGTCAGATACGCAGTATTTT	CASSSGAGGSDTQYF
few	TRBJ1-4	TRBV5-4	.	TGTGCCAGCAGCTCCAAGGGTAGTAATGAAAAACTGTTTTTT	CASSSKGSNEKLFF
few	TRBJ2-5	TRBV29-1	.	TGCAGCGTTACAACCAGAGGACAGCCCCAAGAGACCCAGTACTTC	CSVTTRGQPQETQYF
few	TRBJ2-1	TRBV15	TRBD2	TGTGCCACCAGCTCGGGGGGCTCCTACAATGAGCAGTTCTTC	CATSSGGSYNEQFF
.	TRBJ2-1	TRBV7-7	TRBD2	TGTGCTAGCAGCTTGACCGGGGGGAATGAGCAGTTCTTC	CASSLTGGNEQFF
few	TRBJ2-2	TRBV5-1	TRBD2	TGCGCCAGCAGCTTTCTAGCGGGAGCGGCCGGGGAGCTGTTTTTT	CASSFLAGAAGELFF
.	TRBJ2-1	TRBV19	.	TGTGCCAGTAGTCGTTCCAACAATGAGCAGTTCTTC	CASSRSNNEQFF
.	TRBJ1-5	TRBV4-2	.	TGTTCCAGCAGCCAAGTTTTTCGTAAGGATAGCAATCAGCCCCAGCATTTT	CSSSQVFRKDSNQPQHF
many	TRBJ2-5	TRBV30	TRBD2	TGTGCCTGGGGCGGGGGGAAGACCCAGTACTTC	CAWGGGKTQYF
few	TRBJ1-2	TRBV4-1	.	TGCGCCAGCAGCCAAATAGGAGCTAACTATGGCTACACCTTC	CASSQIGANYGYTF
few	TRBJ2-1	TRBV6-6	TRBD1	TGTGCCAGCAGTGGGACAGGGGGTAAGAATGAGCAGTTCTTC	CASSGTGGKNEQFF
.	TRBJ2-1	TRBV27	.	TGTGCCAGCAGTTTATACGGGATCTCCTACAATGAGCAGTTCTTC	CASSLYGISYNEQFF
many	TRBJ2-1	TRBV5-1	TRBD2	TGCGCCAGCAGCTTGGCTAGCGGAACTTACAATGAGCAGTTCTTC	CASSLASGTYNEQFF
many	TRBJ2-6	TRBV29-1	.	TGCAGCGCCGTACAACAGGGAGCGGCTGGGGCCAACGTCCTGACTTTC	CSAVQQGAAGANVLTF
.	TRBJ2-3	TRBV4-3	.	TGCGCCAGCAGCCAAGACGGAGGCGGACAGAGAGATACGCAGTATTTT	CASSQDGGGQRDTQYF
few	TRBJ2-3	TRBV11-2	TRBD2	TGTGCCAGCAGCTTTGGAAGCGGGAGTCTGGGTACGCAGTATTTT	CASSFGSGSLGTQYF
few	TRBJ2-7	TRBV5-1	.	TGCGCCAGCAGCTTTGAGGGCTACGAGCAGTACTTC	CASSFEGYEQYF
few	TRBJ1-2	TRBV29-1	.	TGCAGCGTTGTAAGGGGGAACTATGGCTACACCTTC	CSVVRGNYGYTF
.	TRBJ2-7	TRBV25-1	TRBD1	TGTGCCAGCAGTGACCCGGCTCAGGGGGCAGACGAGCAGTACTTC	CASSDPAQGADEQYF
few	TRBJ2-7	TRBV7-6	.	TGTGCCAGCAGCTATGGAGGGCCTTTAAACGAGCAGTACTTC	CASSYGGPLNEQYF
many	TRBJ2-2	TRBV29-1	TRBD1	TGCAGCGGGGGACAGGGGACCGGGGAGCTGTTTTTT	CSGGQGTGELFF
.	TRBJ2-1	TRBV4-2	TRBD2	TGTGCCAGCAGCCCCACTAGCGATAGGGGTGAGCAGTTCTTC	CASSPTSDRGEQFF
.	TRBJ2-1	TRBV4-3	.	TGCGCCAGCAGCCAAGTTTTTGCGGTTAACAATGAGCAGTTCTTC	CASSQVFAVNNEQFF
many	TRBJ2-7	TRBV7-9	TRBD2	TGTGCCAGCATCCCGGGGCTAGCGGGAGGCTACGAGCAGTACTTC	CASIPGLAGGYEQYF
few	TRBJ1-4	TRBV18	.	TGTGCCAGCTCGCGGGACGCCATTTCGACTGAAAAACTGTTTTTT	CASSRDAISTEKLFF
few	TRBJ2-5	TRBV5-1	TRBD2	TGCGCCAGCAGCTTGCTGACTAGCGGGAGGGAAGAGACCCAGTACTTC	CASSLLTSGREETQYF
many	TRBJ2-1	TRBV7-2	TRBD1	TGTGCCAGCAGCCTTCGACAGGGGCACTACAATGAGCAGTTCTTC	CASSLRQGHYNEQFF
.	TRBJ2-7	TRBV7-9	.	TGTGCCAGCAGCTTCGGCACTTTGGGGCAGTACTTC	CASSFGTLGQYF
.	TRBJ2-1	TRBV6-5	TRBD2	TGTGCCAGCAGTTACCTAGCGGCCTTGAATGAGCAGTTCTTC	CASSYLAALNEQFF
few	TRBJ2-2	TRBV5-1	.	TGCGCCAGCAGACGAGACCCTACAGTGGCCGGGGAGCTGTTTTTT	CASRRDPTVAGELFF
.	TRBJ1-2	TRBV7-9	TRBD1	TGTGCCAGCAGCTGGGACAGTTTTGGCGGCTACACCTTC	CASSWDSFGGYTF
.	TRBJ2-1	TRBV14	TRBD1	TGTGCCAGCAGCCAAGGACAGGGGGCGATCTACAATGAGCAGTTCTTC	CASSQGQGAIYNEQFF
.	TRBJ2-2	TRBV29-1	.	TGCAGCGCCGGACAAGGGACGAACACCGGGGAGCTGTTCTTT	CSAGQGTNTGELFF
few	TRBJ2-7	TRBV7-6	.	TGTGCCAGCAGCCTCGGGCCGGTCTCCTACGAGCAGTACTTC	CASSLGPVSYEQYF
.	TRBJ1-5	TRBV6-5	.	TGTGCCAGCAGCGGCGTGGGCCGGGGGCAGCCCCAGCATTTT	CASSGVGRGQPQHF
.	TRBJ2-7	TRBV29-1	.	TGCAGCGTCTCGACAGACTACGAGCAGTACTTC	CSVSTDYEQYF